This T cell receptor beta chain emerged from a study of blood T cell repertoires in COVID-19. About the study: Sources were T cells, B-cell-depleted T cells, or PBMCs; the material itself was cDNA or gDNA.

This CDR3 has 13 amino acids. Trimming cost V 2 bases and J 1 base, with 5 bases left between them. Germline assignment: CDR1 LGHNT and CDR2 FRNRAP. Authors' analysis steps: Estimation of nucleated cell counts relied on the amplification of reference gene primers. Produced via immunoSEQ multiplex PCR; TCRdb's table is partial and in-frame only. V, J and clone size were drawn from that table, and D and trimming were deduced from the DNA. Of about 220,000 clones listed, roughly 85% are singletons. The sequence came from a woman older than 75 with acute or convalescent COVID-19. The chain links TRBV12-5 to TRBJ1-1, with D hard to call. Sequenced sample: peripheral blood. The CDR3: CASGLYGNTEAFF. The CDR3 coding sequence is TGTGCTAGTGGTTTGTACGGGAACACTGAAGCTTTCTTT.